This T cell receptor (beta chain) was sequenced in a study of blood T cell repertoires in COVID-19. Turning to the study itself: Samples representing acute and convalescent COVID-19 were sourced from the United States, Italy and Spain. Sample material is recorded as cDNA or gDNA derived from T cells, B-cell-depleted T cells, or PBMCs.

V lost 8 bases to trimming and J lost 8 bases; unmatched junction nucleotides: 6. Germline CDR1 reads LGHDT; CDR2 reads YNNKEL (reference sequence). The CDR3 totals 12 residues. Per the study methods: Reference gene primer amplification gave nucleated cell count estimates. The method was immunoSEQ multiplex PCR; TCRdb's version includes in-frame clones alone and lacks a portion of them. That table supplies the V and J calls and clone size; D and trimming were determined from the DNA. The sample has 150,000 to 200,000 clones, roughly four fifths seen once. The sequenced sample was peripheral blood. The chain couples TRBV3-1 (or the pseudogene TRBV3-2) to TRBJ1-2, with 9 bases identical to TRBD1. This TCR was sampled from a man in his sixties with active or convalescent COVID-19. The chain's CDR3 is CASGTGGAGYTF. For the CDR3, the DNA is TGTGCCAGCGGTACAGGGGGCGCCGGCTACACCTTC.